Each of the 26 T cell receptor beta chains below was sequenced from the same sample in a study of T cells in Graves' hyperthyroidism and ophthalmopathy. RNA transcripts yielded amplified TCR beta CDR3 regions. With the HTBI primer set, the TCR CDR3 went through a first round of RT-PCR. TCRdb fed the multiplex PCR reads into MiXCR, producing one record per CDR3 protein. The sample shows around 800,000 distinct CDR3 sequences, approximately 40% of them seen only once. Sequencing was carried out using blood. The origin of the receptors is a man between 18 and 29 years old with Graves' hyperthyroidism.

The genes are TRBV29-1 and TRBJ2-6, with 8 positions matching TRBD1. V trimming: 4 bases; J trimming: 1 base; junction bases outside the gene matches: 9. CDR1 and CDR2 from the germline V gene are SQVTM and ANQGSEA. The CDR3 length is 17 residues. CDR3 sequence reads: CSVAPRTGFSGANVLTF. The CDR3 nucleotides read TGCAGCGTTGCCCCCCGGACAGGGTTTTCTGGGGCCAACGTCCTGACTTTC.

The V call is TRBV7-9, the J call TRBJ1-1, with a tentative D call TRBD1 (5 bases). Trimming pared 3 bases from V and 3 bases from J, leaving 17 bases between. Germline V lookup: CDR1 SEHNR, CDR2 FQNEAQ (reference sequence). The CDR3 contains 16 residues. The CDR3 loop is CASSLNADGADTEAFF. The DNA for the CDR3 is TGTGCCAGCAGCTTGAACGCGGACGGGGCTGACACTGAAGCTTTCTTT.

On this clonotype: A clone one base away is much larger, so this may be a read error. The conserved phenylalanine or tryptophan is not found at the CDR3 terminus, so this likely reflects a read error. CDR3 protein: CATKRGENTEAFL. For the CDR3, the DNA is TGTGCCACCAAAAGGGGGGAGAACACTGAAGCTTTCCTT. The gene calls are TRBV2 and TRBJ1-1; D might be TRBD1 (6 bases). V gave up 10 bases and J gave up 1 base, with 13 bases separating them. Germline V lookup: CDR1 SNHLY, CDR2 FYNNEI. This CDR3 has 13 residues.

This clonotype has more than one count but fewer than ten. The genes are TRBV19 and TRBJ2-5; TRBD1 matches at 11 bases. Germline CDR1 reads LNHDA; CDR2 reads SQIVND (reference sequence). Trimming took 6 bases from V and 2 from J; bases not matched to a gene: 2. This CDR3 is built from 14 residues. The CDR3 reads CASRRDRGQETQYF. The CDR3 DNA is TGTGCCAGTAGGAGGGACAGGGGGCAAGAGACCCAGTACTTC.

The table lists this clonotype with many counts. The CDR3 loop is CASSAPGLAGVEQYF. The CDR3 coding sequence is TGTGCCAGTAGTGCCCCCGGACTAGCGGGAGTCGAGCAGTACTTC. This chain joins TRBV19 and TRBJ2-7; 13 bases match TRBD2. This CDR3 contains 15 residues. V gave up 5 bases and J gave up 6 bases; unmatched junction bases: 7. CDR1 is LNHDA, CDR2 SQIVND, per germline (reference sequence).

This clonotype was counted ten times or more. The rearrangement joins TRBV19 to TRBJ1-4, with a weak D call TRBD1 (5 bases). V lost 6 bases to trimming and J lost 3 bases, with 11 bases between them. Germline values: CDR1 LNHDA, CDR2 SQIVND (reference sequence). The CDR3 length is 14 residues. The chain's CDR3 is CASSQGRANEKLFF. The CDR3 DNA reads as TGTGCCAGTAGCCAGGGACGGGCTAATGAAAAACTGTTTTTT.

The chain is built from TRBV15 and TRBJ1-2; D might be TRBD1 (5 bases). Per the germline V gene, CDR1 is LNHNV and CDR2 is YYDKDF (reference sequence). The CDR3 is 14 residues long. Trimming took off 8 bases at V and 1 base at J, with 14 bases between the two ends. CDR3: CATAPDTINYGYTF. CDR3 DNA sequence: TGTGCCACCGCCCCGGACACAATTAACTATGGCTACACCTTC.

This clonotype was recorded a few times. The chain joins TRBV19 to TRBJ2-7; 8 nucleotides agree with TRBD1. V lost 6 bases, J lost 1 base, and 8 bases stayed unmatched. The CDR3 has 15 residues. Germline V CDR1 and CDR2: LNHDA, SQIVND (reference sequence). Here the CDR3 DNA reads TGTGCCAGTAGCCCGACAGGGGTCTTATCCTACGAGCAGTACTTC. Amino acids: CASSPTGVLSYEQYF.

This clonotype has a handful of counts. The chain uses TRBV7-8 and TRBJ1-1; TRBD1 might be the D (5 bases). Germline CDR1 reads SGHVS; CDR2 reads FQNEAQ. The V gene lost 6 bases and the J gene lost 0 bases, with 11 bases spanning the gap. CDR3 length: 14 residues. Written as DNA, the CDR3 is TGTGCCAGCAGTTCGGGGGGGGTGAACACTGAAGCTTTCTTT. This gives the protein CASSSGGVNTEAFF.

This clonotype was observed at least ten times. J is TRBJ1-6 and V is TRBV10-3; D might be TRBD1 (6 bases). This CDR3 is 14 amino acids long. The germline gives CDR1 ENHRY, CDR2 SYGVKD. V was trimmed by 0 bases and J by 9 bases, leaving 9 bases between them. The CDR3 DNA is TGTGCCATCAGTGAGTCAGTGACAGGTTCACCCCTCCACTTT. Translated: CAISESVTGSPLHF.

This clonotype came up a few times. V and J are TRBV6-5 and TRBJ1-2; D might be TRBD1 (5 bases). The germline V gene has CDR1 MNHEY and CDR2 SVGAGI. With 6 bases removed from V and 6 bases from J, the gap between germline ends came to 8 bases. The CDR3 runs 11 residues. CDR3 region: CASRMGDGYTF. In DNA form, the CDR3 reads TGTGCCAGCAGAATGGGGGATGGCTACACCTTC.

This clonotype was counted many times. The rearrangement uses TRBV12-3 or TRBV12-4 and TRBJ1-4, with D unresolved. The length of the CDR3 is 11 residues. The ends were cut back, 3 bases at V and 13 bases at J, with 9 bases in the middle. The CDR3 region has the DNA TGTGCCAGCAGTTTGGGTTCGTCACTGTTTTTT. As protein: CASSLGSSLFF.

The chain carries TRBV29-1 and TRBJ2-2; D possibly corresponds to TRBD2 (6 bases). The CDR3 spans 13 residues. V was pared by 7 bases and J by 3 bases, with 12 bases between. In germline, CDR1 is SQVTM, CDR2 ANQGSEA. The CDR3 DNA reads TGCAGCGCCCCGGGACTCTACACCGGGGAGCTGTTTTTT. Amino acids: CSAPGLYTGELFF.

This clonotype was counted only a few times. J is TRBJ2-7 and V is TRBV7-2; 12 bases match TRBD1. The CDR3 runs to 15 residues. With 8 bases clipped from V and 5 bases from J, the junction kept 10 bases outside the gene matches. Germline V gene lookup returns CDR1 SGHTA and CDR2 FQGNSA. The CDR3 loop is CASRRPGQGAHEQYF. The CDR3 DNA sequence: TGTGCCAGCCGCCGGCCGGGACAGGGGGCCCACGAGCAGTACTTC.

Comments on this clonotype: This may come from a read error, since a much larger clone is one base off. The chain employs TRBV11-2 and TRBJ1-5, with TRBD1 matching over 7 bases. Per germline, CDR1 SGHAT and CDR2 FQNNGV. The CDR3 has 14 amino acids. Trimming cost V 4 bases and J 6 bases; bases outside gene matches: 6. The CDR3 DNA is TGTGCCAGCAGCTCCGACCCAGGGGGTCAGCCCCAGCATTTT. Its translation: CASSSDPGGQPQHF.

The CDR3 DNA reads as TGTGCCAGTGCAGGGGGCGCAGGGAACACTGAAGCTTTCTTT. Its protein is CASAGGAGNTEAFF. The V gene is TRBV25-1, the J gene TRBJ1-1; 8 nucleotides align to TRBD1. Germline CDR1 and CDR2: MGHDK and SYGVNS. The CDR3 loop spans 14 amino acids. The ends lost 9 bases at V and 1 base at J; junction bases unmatched: 7. The variable domain in full, with the rest retrieved from reference TRBV25-1 and TRBJ1-1, is EADIYQTPRYLVIGTGKKITLECSQTMGHDKMYWYQQDPGMELHLIHYSYGVNSTEKGDLSSESTVSRIRTEHFPLTLESARPSHTSQYLCASAGGAGNTEAFFGQGTRLTVV.

This clonotype was recorded only once. This sequence joins TRBV25-1 and TRBJ1-1, with 9 bases aligning to TRBD1. Germline V gives CDR1 MGHDK, CDR2 SYGVNS. There are 11 residues in the CDR3. The CDR3 region is CAKAGTGMAFF. The CDR3 DNA reads as TGTGCTAAAGCCGGGACAGGGATGGCTTTCTTT.

This clonotype has a count of ten or more. The genes are TRBV19 and TRBJ2-7; 13 positions match TRBD2. Trimming took 9 bases from V and 0 from J; bases not matched to a gene: 2. The CDR3 has 14 residues. In germline, CDR1 is LNHDA, CDR2 SQIVND (reference sequence). The CDR3 DNA reads as TGTGCCAGCAGGACTAGCGGGAGCTCCTACGAGCAGTACTTC. It codes for CASRTSGSSYEQYF.

A remark on this clonotype: The junction shows a germline mismatch at one end, possibly a read error. The gene calls are TRBV10-3 and TRBJ1-1; tentatively, D is TRBD1 (5 bases). This CDR3 has 15 amino acids. The germline CDR1 and CDR2 sequences are ENHRY and SYGVKD. The CDR3 DNA sequence: TGTGCCAGCAGTGCCTTCCAGGGTACTAACACTGAAGCTTTCTTT. This encodes CASSAFQGTNTEAFF.

This clonotype has only one observation. One end of the junction is discordant with germline, which a read error may explain. The chain joins TRBV5-1 to TRBJ2-7; 7 bases map to TRBD2. In germline, CDR1 is SGHRS, CDR2 YFSETQ. This CDR3 has 13 amino acids. The CDR3 loop is CASSLPSGYEQHF. The CDR3 DNA sequence: TGCGCCAGCAGCTTGCCTAGCGGCTACGAGCAGCACTTC.

The chain links TRBV6-5 to TRBJ2-7, with TRBD2 identical over 7 bases. Germline-derived CDR1 and CDR2 are MNHEY and SVGAGI. V lost 5 bases to trimming and J lost 7 bases; unmatched junction nucleotides: 8. The CDR3 is made up of 13 amino acids. The CDR3 nucleotides read TGTGCCAGCAGTCCGGCGGGAGAATGGGAGCAGTACTTC. Its translation: CASSPAGEWEQYF.

This clonotype was found many times. This chain links TRBV15 with TRBJ1-4; D is unresolved. Trimming took off 0 bases at V and 15 bases at J, with 14 bases between the two ends. Germline loops: CDR1 LNHNV, CDR2 YYDKDF (reference sequence). The CDR3 covers 13 residues. This chain's CDR3 is CATSRDNTRSMFF. In nucleotides, the CDR3 is TGTGCCACCAGCAGAGACAATACGCGGAGTATGTTTTTT.

The V call is TRBV7-8, the J call TRBJ1-2, with a tentative D call TRBD1 (6 bases). V lost 5 bases and J 0 bases, leaving 13 bases between the germline ends. Germline V lookup: CDR1 SGHVS, CDR2 FQNEAQ. The CDR3 is 15 residues long. The CDR3, as DNA: TGTGCCAGCAGCCGCCCCGGGACACCTAACTATGGCTACACCTTC. The encoded protein is CASSRPGTPNYGYTF.

This clonotype came up many times. This chain uses TRBV10-3 with TRBJ1-1; D uncertain. Trimming removed 9 bases from V and 2 bases from J, with 19 bases in between. The CDR3 covers 15 residues. CDR1 is ENHRY, CDR2 SYGVKD, per germline. The CDR3 spells CAISPSTVLNTEAFF. CDR3 nucleotides: TGTGCCATTTCGCCCTCCACAGTGCTAAACACTGAAGCTTTCTTT.

The rearrangement joins TRBV6-4 to TRBJ2-3; D possibly matches TRBD1 or TRBD2 (5 bases each). V was trimmed by 10 bases and J by 1 base, leaving 12 bases between them. Germline V gene sequence: CDR1 MRHNA, CDR2 SNTAGT. CDR3 length equals 13 residues. The CDR3 coding sequence is TGTGCCATCTGGGACGGGGGCACAGATACGCAGTATTTT. Its protein product is CAIWDGGTDTQYF.

This clonotype showed up many times. The chain is built from TRBV29-1 and TRBJ1-2; no firm D call. CDR1 and CDR2 (germline): SQVTM, ANQGSEA. This CDR3 comprises 13 residues. V lost 0 bases and J lost 3, with 8 bases in between. CDR3 bases: TGCAGCGTTGAAGACGGACCTGACTATGGCTACACCTTC. Translation gives CSVEDGPDYGYTF. Using reference TRBV29-1 and TRBJ1-2 for the parts outside the CDR3, the full variable domain is SAVISQKPSRDICQRGTSLTIQCQVDSQVTMMFWYRQQPGQSLTLIATANQGSEATYESGFVIDKFPISRPNLTFSTLTVSNMSPEDSSIYLCSVEDGPDYGYTFGSGTRLTVV.